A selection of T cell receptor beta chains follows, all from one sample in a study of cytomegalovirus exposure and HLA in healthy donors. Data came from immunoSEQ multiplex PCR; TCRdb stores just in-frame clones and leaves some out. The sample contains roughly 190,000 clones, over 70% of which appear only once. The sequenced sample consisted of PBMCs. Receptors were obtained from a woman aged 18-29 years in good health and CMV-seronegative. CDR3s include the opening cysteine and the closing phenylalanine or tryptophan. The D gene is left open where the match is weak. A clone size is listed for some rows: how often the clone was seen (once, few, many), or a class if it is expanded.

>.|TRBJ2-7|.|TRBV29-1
CSVLGGPLSEQYF
TGCAGCGTGCTGGGGGGACCTCTTTCCGAGCAGTACTTC
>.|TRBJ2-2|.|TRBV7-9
CASSSSRGFDSGELFF
TGTGCCAGCAGCTCTTCCAGGGGTTTTGATTCCGGGGAGCTGTTTTTT
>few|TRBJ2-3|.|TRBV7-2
CASSWLSSTDTQYF
TGTGCCAGCAGTTGGCTGTCTTCCACAGATACGCAGTATTTT
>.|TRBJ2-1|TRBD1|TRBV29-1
CSVAHRGSIAYNEQFF
TGCAGCGTTGCGCACAGGGGGTCAATCGCCTACAATGAGCAGTTCTTC
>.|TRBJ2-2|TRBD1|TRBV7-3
CASSLVAGTVNTGELFF
TGTGCCAGCAGCTTAGTAGCCGGGACAGTAAACACCGGGGAGCTGTTTTTT
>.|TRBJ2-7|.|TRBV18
CASSEQGWYEQYF
TGTGCCAGCTCAGAACAGGGTTGGTACGAGCAGTACTTC
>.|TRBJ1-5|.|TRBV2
CASSEAGGGRQPQHF
TGTGCCAGCAGTGAAGCTGGGGGCGGGAGGCAGCCCCAGCATTTT
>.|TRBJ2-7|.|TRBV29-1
CSVARAGAEQYF
TGCAGCGTTGCCCGCGCAGGGGCCGAGCAGTACTTC
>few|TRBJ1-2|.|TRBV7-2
CASSVVQGGGYTF
TGTGCCAGCAGCGTAGTACAGGGTGGAGGCTACACCTTC
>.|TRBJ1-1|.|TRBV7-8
CASSLDIDTEAFF
TGTGCCAGCAGCTTAGACATCGACACTGAAGCTTTCTTT
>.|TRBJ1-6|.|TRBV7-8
CASSLGLAGAYSPLHF
TGTGCCAGCAGCTTAGGTCTTGCAGGGGCTTATTCACCCCTCCACTTT
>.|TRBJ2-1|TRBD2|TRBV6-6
CASSFAGTTNEQFF
TGTGCCAGCAGTTTCGCCGGGACTACCAATGAGCAGTTCTTC
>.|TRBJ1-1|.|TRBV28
CASSFGGDYMSTEAFF
TGTGCCAGCAGTTTCGGGGGGGATTACATGAGCACTGAAGCTTTCTTT
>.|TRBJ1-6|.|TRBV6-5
CASSYQQGRYSPLHF
TGTGCCAGCAGTTACCAACAGGGAAGGTATTCACCCCTCCACTTC
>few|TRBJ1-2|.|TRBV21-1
CASSKPGGGYTF
TGTGCCAGCAGCAAACCGGGGGGGGGCTACACCTTC
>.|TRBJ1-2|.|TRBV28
CASSSPDRNYGYTF
TGTGCCAGCAGTTCCCCTGACAGAAACTATGGCTACACCTTC
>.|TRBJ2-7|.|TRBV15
CATSRDRGTEQYF
TGTGCCACCAGCAGAGATAGGGGCACCGAGCAGTACTTC
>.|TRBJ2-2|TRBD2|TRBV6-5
CASRTSGGAPGELFF
TGTGCCAGCAGAACTAGCGGGGGGGCCCCCGGGGAGCTGTTTTTT
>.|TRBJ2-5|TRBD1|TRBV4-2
CASSQERGRVETQYF
TGTGCCAGCAGCCAAGAAAGGGGGCGGGTTGAGACCCAGTACTTC
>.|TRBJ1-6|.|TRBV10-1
CASKGGNNSPLHF
TGCGCCAGCAAGGGCGGGAATAATTCACCCCTCCACTTT
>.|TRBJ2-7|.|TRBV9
CASSVAARSTSYEQYF
TGTGCCAGCAGCGTAGCGGCCAGGTCGACCTCCTACGAGCAGTACTTC
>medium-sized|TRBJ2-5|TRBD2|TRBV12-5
CASGFWGGETQYF
TGTGCTAGTGGTTTTTGGGGAGGGGAGACCCAGTACTTC
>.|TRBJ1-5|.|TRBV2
CASSGDNKGNQPQHF
TGTGCCAGCAGCGGGGACAATAAGGGCAATCAGCCCCAGCATTTT
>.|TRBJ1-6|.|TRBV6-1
CASMGDGNSPLHF
TGTGCCAGCATGGGAGACGGAAATTCACCCCTCCACTTT
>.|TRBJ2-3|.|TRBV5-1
CASSLDGILIRTDTQYF
TGCGCCAGCAGCTTGGACGGTATACTAATCCGGACAGATACGCAGTATTTT
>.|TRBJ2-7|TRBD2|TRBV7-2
CASSSGTRAEYF
TGTGCCAGCAGCTCCGGGACTAGGGCTGAGTACTTC
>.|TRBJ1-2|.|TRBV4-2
CASSQDLAGDNYGYTF
TGTGCCAGCAGCCAAGATCTGGCAGGGGATAACTATGGCTACACCTTC
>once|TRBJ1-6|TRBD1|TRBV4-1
CASSQVSRQGVGGSPLHF
TGCGCCAGCAGCCAAGTGTCTCGACAGGGAGTAGGCGGTTCACCCCTCCACTTT
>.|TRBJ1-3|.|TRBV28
CASSSVTGTSGNTIYF
TGTGCCAGCAGCTCCGTAACCGGGACATCTGGAAACACCATATATTTT
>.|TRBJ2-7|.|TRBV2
CASSRQALEQYF
TGTGCCAGCAGTCGGCAGGCCCTCGAGCAGTACTTC
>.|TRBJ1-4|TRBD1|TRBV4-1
CASSPRQGAGEKLFF
TGCGCCAGCAGCCCTAGACAGGGGGCCGGTGAAAAACTGTTTTTT
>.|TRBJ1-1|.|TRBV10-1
CASSDGAKEAFF
TGCGCCAGCAGTGATGGGGCCAAGGAAGCTTTCTTT
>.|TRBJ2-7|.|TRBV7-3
CASSLQQDQSEQYF
TGTGCCAGCAGCTTACAACAGGATCAAAGCGAGCAGTACTTC
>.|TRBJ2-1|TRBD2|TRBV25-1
CASRRETYNEQFF
TGTGCCAGCAGGCGGGAGACATACAATGAGCAGTTCTTC
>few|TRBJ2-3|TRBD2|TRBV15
CATSLSGRSTDTQYF
TGTGCCACCAGCTTAAGCGGGAGGAGCACAGATACGCAGTATTTT
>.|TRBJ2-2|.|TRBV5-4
CASSKQGGNTGELFF
TGTGCCAGCAGTAAACAGGGTGGGAACACCGGGGAGCTGTTTTTT
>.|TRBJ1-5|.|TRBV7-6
CASSLEAGLTNQPQHF
TGTGCCAGCAGCTTAGAGGCAGGGCTAACCAATCAGCCCCAGCATTTT
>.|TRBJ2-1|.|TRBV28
CASSRSGAYNEQFF
TGTGCCAGCAGTCGGTCCGGGGCCTACAATGAGCAGTTCTTC
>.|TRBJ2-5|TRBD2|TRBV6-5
CASSSLGEGETQYF
TGTGCCAGCAGTTCCTTAGGGGAGGGAGAGACCCAGTACTTC
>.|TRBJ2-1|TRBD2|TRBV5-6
CASSLTSGAYNEQFF
TGTGCCAGCAGCTTGACTAGCGGGGCCTACAATGAGCAGTTCTTC
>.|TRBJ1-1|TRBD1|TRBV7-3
CASSQQTGMNTEAFF
TGTGCCAGCAGCCAACAGACAGGGATGAACACTGAAGCTTTCTTT
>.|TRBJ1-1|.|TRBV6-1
CASHSGQLNTEAFF
TGTGCCAGCCACTCAGGACAGCTAAACACTGAAGCTTTCTTT